The clone carrying this T cell receptor beta chain showed up many times. This entry belongs to a study of T cell repertoires in cytomegalovirus infection. TCRdb itself ran the reads through MiXCR, one entry per CDR3 protein. The data contain roughly 600,000 distinct CDR3 sequences, 24% of them singletons. What was sequenced was CD8+ T cells from PBMCs. The TCR comes from a human donor in good health (CMV status not recorded). Some clones in this sample may be carry-over from other donors' samples.

This CDR3 reads CASSLGENEQFF. CDR3 sequence (DNA): TGTGCCAGCAGCTTAGGGGAGAATGAGCAGTTCTTC. The chain carries TRBV7-6 and TRBJ2-1; possible D gene TRBD2, 5 bases. This CDR3 comprises 12 residues. The germline V gene has CDR1 SGHVS and CDR2 FNYEAQ. V was pared by 1 base and J by 7 bases, with 5 bases between.